This T cell receptor (beta chain) was retrieved from a study of blood T cell repertoires in COVID-19. Overall study: COVID-19 samples from acute and convalescent phases originated in the United States, Italy and Spain.

Per the authors' pipeline: Amplification of reference gene primers was used by the study to estimate nucleated cell counts. Method: immunoSEQ multiplex PCR; TCRdb's copy keeps in-frame clones and lacks some. The V and J calls and clone size were taken over from that table, and D and trimming were inferred from the DNA. The data hold 180,000 or so clones, with about 86% observed a single time. V was clipped by 1 base and J by 0 bases, with 7 bases between them. The CDR3 is 14 amino acids. Germline-derived CDR1 and CDR2 are LNHNV and YYDKDF (reference sequence). The genes are TRBV15 and TRBJ2-7; tentative D call: TRBD2 (5 bases). The source material was peripheral blood. This sequence originates from a man between 60 and 75 years old with acute or convalescent COVID-19. For the CDR3, the DNA is TGTGCCACCAGCAGAGTCGAGGGCTCCTACGAGCAGTACTTC. It encodes CATSRVEGSYEQYF.